This T cell receptor (beta chain) was sequenced in a study of spatial heterogeneity in lung cancer. The overall study: Sequences of the beta chain were consistently detected in greater numbers than alpha-chain sequences. Study-level findings and limits: In tumors, expanded intratumoral alpha and beta TCR counts tracked mutation counts.

This clonotype is classed as medium-sized (0.01 to 0.1%). The antigen is not known. MiXCR was run by TCRdb on the 5' RACE reads, yielding one entry per CDR3 protein. The sample shows just under 1,500 distinct CDR3 sequences, roughly 8.2% of them seen only once. This CDR3 has 12 amino acids. Trimming pared 8 bases from V and 5 bases from J, leaving 13 bases between. Germline CDR1 is MNHNS and CDR2 is SASEGT. As for time point: sample taken at primary tumor resection. The study sequenced unsorted whole RNA from tumor, nontumor lung or frozen PBMC. This chain uses TRBV6-1 with TRBJ2-7; D is uncertain. This TCR came from a male donor with early-stage non-small cell lung cancer. The sample in question was lung tumor tissue, obtained at surgery. CDR3 nucleotides: TGTGCCAGCGACGGATACGCTAACGAGCAGTACTTC. It codes for CASDGYANEQYF.